Reported below is one T cell receptor (beta chain). No cognate antigen has been identified for it. The sample holds no much larger clone one base away, and base qualities are not on file. This sample was taken from a study of blood T cell repertoires in COVID-19 (dated by TCRdb to 2019 to 2021). Turning to the overall study: Samples from collaborators originated in the United States, Italy and Spain and spanned both the acute and convalescent phases of COVID-19. The prospective study material was composed of cDNA or gDNA derived from T cells, B-cell-depleted T cells, or PBMCs. Subjects who had been exposed to COVID-19, were actively infected with it, or had recovered from it provided the deeply sampled blood TCRbeta repertoires that made up the dataset. A freely available public database, intended as a resource for researchers studying the immune response to SARS-CoV-2, is where the repertoires were released. The samples were drawn from two sources: the first 160 participants of the ongoing ImmuneRACE study, and 1,000 to 1,500 subjects contributed by 6 global collaborators. The sample metadata nearly always contained a de-identified subject ID, COVID-19 status, age in years and sex. HLA class I and class II types, where available, came from metadata supplied by the sample provider rather than from assay-based typing.

Its CDR3 holds 12 amino acids, cysteine through phenylalanine. CDR3 DNA is the only sequence kept; it has 36 bases, read in frame from the first base. CDR1 and CDR2 (SGHAT, FQNNGV) derive from the germline V gene. V loses 4 bases of germline sequence and J loses 11 bases, and the interval between the two ends is 14 bases. The full study reports these points: The quantity of clinical and demographic metadata differed by source and by participant and was supplied without curation.

The collaborating institutions used their own protocols to collect whole blood in K2EDTA tubes. Collaborator samples were shipped for TCRbeta analysis as frozen whole blood, isolated PBMCs, or DNA extracted from either sample type. The immunoSEQ Assay, a bias-controlled multiplex PCR, was used to amplify TCRbeta CDR3 regions from genomic DNA. In the source study's methods: Nucleated cell counts per sample were estimated from amplification of reference gene primers within the assay. To quantify the absolute abundance of each unique TCRbeta CDR3 rearrangement, sequence reads were collapsed and filtered. Productive Simpson clonality was computed per sample as the square root of Simpson's diversity index over productive rearrangements. TCRdb re-hosts the immuneACCESS table, in-frame sequences only. Its copies lack some clones; in the studies checked, an unresolved V gene accounts for under half of them, and the cause for the rest is not known. The V and J calls and clone size were taken over from that table, and D and trimming were inferred from the DNA. In this sample the table shows about 210,000 clones, 82% of which occur a single time. The ten largest clones represent more than 10% of the sample.

Sequenced material: peripheral blood. Recombination linked TRBV11-2 to TRBJ1-1; the D segment cannot be called with confidence. The receptor was isolated from a woman aged 40 to 50 with acute or convalescent COVID-19. CDR3 protein: CASSSNQDRAFF. The nucleotides read TGTGCCAGCAGCTCGAACCAGGATCGGGCTTTCTTT. Here the CDR3 is joined to the reference TRBV11-2 and TRBJ1-1 genes, and the full variable domain is: EAGVAQSPRYKIIEKRQSVAFWCNPISGHATLYWYQQILGQGPKLLIQFQNNGVVDDSQLPKDRFSAERLKGVDSTLKIQPAKLEDSAVYLCASSSNQDRAFFGQGTRLTVV.